This T cell receptor beta chain came from a study of cytomegalovirus exposure and HLA in healthy donors. Study summary: The Caucasian-associated ancestry cluster held more than 80% of a few hundred genotyped donors. Study outcomes and limitations: Most TCR sequences were uncommon, yet certain public TCRs appeared in many donors. Because they were indistinguishable, some V segments, including TRBV6-2 and TRBV6-3, were excluded.

The primer mix had 60 Vbeta and 13 Jbeta primers. Repertoires were generated with immunoSEQ multiplex PCR, while TCRdb's copy carries only in-frame clones and drops some. The sample consists of roughly 200,000 clones, 82% of them appearing once. CDR3 length: 14 residues. Germline V CDR1 and CDR2: SEHNR, FQNEAQ (reference sequence). With 4 bases removed from V and 2 bases from J, the gap between germline ends came to 12 bases. Concerning this clone: The target antigen is unknown.

The TCR sequence derives from a woman aged 35 to 49 in good health and CMV-seronegative. The chain couples TRBV7-9 to TRBJ2-7, with D maybe TRBD2 (6 bases). Sequenced: PBMCs. Here the CDR3 reads CASSSLAGTYEQYF. The CDR3 bases are TGTGCCAGCAGCTCCTTGGCGGGGACCTACGAGCAGTACTTC.